The present TCR beta chain was sequenced within a study of T cell repertoires in cytomegalovirus infection. TCRdb called the reads again in MiXCR, with one record for every CDR3 protein. The sample shows about 920,000 distinct CDR3 sequences, around 32% of them seen only once. The count of this clonotype is one. Its target is unknown. This could be a read error, since a much larger clone is one nucleotide away. The V end was cut by 2 bases, the J end by 1 base, with 20 bases between. CDR3 length: 18 amino acids. CDR1 and CDR2 (germline): SGHTA, FQGNSA. The origin of this receptor is a human donor in good health (CMV status not recorded). Some clones in this sample may be carry-over from other donors' samples. The V and J genes are TRBV7-2 and TRBJ1-1; D gene unclear. Here the sequenced sample was cultured CD8+ T cells from PBMCs, taken from culture after CMV antigen stimulation. CDR3 bases: TGTGCCAGCAGCTTAAAGCTCGGGGAGGGTTTTTCGAACACTGAAGCTTTCTTT. Encoded protein: CASSLKLGEGFSNTEAFF.